This T cell receptor (beta chain) is from a study of blood T cell repertoires in COVID-19. Study in general: COVID-19 samples from acute and convalescent phases originated in the United States, Italy and Spain. PBMCs, B-cell-depleted T cells, or T cells were the source of the cDNA or gDNA that made up the material.

There are 14 residues in the CDR3. Germline V gene sequence: CDR1 MNHEY, CDR2 SMNVEV (reference sequence). V was cut by 5 bases and J by 4 bases, with 12 bases left in between. Under the authors' procedure: The assay estimated nucleated cells by amplifying reference gene primers. Assay used: immunoSEQ multiplex PCR; TCRdb lists only in-frame clones, some missing. D and trimming come from the DNA, and the V and J calls and clone size come from that table. There are some 170,000 clones in the sample; roughly 77% occur only once, and 11% lies in the top ten. This sequence originates from a human donor in a cohort sampled during active COVID-19. The specimen sequenced was peripheral blood. The chain joins TRBV27 to TRBJ2-1, with a tentative D call TRBD1 (5 bases). Written as DNA, the CDR3 is TGTGCCAGCAGTCCCACTCGACAGTACAATGAGCAGTTCTTC. Its protein product is CASSPTRQYNEQFF.